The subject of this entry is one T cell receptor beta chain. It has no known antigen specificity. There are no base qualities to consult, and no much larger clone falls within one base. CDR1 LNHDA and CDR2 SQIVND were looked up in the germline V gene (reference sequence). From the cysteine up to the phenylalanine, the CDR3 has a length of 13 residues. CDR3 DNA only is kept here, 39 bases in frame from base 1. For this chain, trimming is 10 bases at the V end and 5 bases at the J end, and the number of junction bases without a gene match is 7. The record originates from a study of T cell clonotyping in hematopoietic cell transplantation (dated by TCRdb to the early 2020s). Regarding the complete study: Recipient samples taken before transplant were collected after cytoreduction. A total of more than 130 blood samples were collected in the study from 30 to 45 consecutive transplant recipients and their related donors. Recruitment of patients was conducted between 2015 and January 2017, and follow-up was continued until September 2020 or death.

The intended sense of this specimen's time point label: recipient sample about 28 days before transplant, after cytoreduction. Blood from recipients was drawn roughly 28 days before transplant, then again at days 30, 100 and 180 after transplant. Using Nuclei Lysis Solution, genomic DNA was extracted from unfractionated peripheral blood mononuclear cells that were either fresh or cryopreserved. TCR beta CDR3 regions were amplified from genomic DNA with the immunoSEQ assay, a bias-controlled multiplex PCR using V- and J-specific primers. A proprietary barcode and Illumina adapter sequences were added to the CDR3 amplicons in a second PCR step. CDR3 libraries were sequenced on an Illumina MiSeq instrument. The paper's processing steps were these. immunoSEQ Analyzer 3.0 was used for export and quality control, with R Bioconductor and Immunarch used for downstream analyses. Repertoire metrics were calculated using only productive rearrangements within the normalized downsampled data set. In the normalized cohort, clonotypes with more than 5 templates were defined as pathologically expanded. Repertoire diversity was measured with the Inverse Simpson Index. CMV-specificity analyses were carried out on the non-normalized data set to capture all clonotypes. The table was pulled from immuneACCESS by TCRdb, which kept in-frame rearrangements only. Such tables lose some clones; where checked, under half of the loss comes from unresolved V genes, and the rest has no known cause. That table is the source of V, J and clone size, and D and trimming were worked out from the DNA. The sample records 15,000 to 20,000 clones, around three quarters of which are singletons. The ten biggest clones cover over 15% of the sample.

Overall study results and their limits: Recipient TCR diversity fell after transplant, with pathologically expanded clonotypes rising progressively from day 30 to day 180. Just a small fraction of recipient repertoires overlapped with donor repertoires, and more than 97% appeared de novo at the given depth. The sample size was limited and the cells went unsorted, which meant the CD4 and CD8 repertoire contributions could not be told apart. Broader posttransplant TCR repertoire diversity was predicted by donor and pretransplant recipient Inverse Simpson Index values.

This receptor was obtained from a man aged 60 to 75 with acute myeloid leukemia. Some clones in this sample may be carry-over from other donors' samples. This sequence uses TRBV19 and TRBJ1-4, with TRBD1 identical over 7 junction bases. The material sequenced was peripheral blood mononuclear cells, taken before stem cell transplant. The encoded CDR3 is CATEGQRNEKLFF. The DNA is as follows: TGTGCCACCGAGGGACAGAGAAATGAAAAACTGTTTTTT.